Presented here are 13 T cell receptor beta chains from one specimen sequenced in a study of beta chain features in type 1 diabetes. Expressed TCRB transcripts were sequenced because the isolated RNA had all been reverse transcribed beforehand. TCRdb's table, derived via immunoSEQ multiplex PCR, lists solely in-frame clones and lacks some. The repertoire holds about 350,000 clones, with around 20% as singletons. Input material: naive CD4+ T cells from blood. The receptors shown here come from a woman aged 18-29 years in good health.

CDR3 nucleotides: TGTGCCAGCAGCATAATGGGTGTGGTAGCGCGCACAGATACGCAGTATTTT. Its protein product is CASSIMGVVARTDTQYF. The genes are TRBV5-6 and TRBJ2-3; maybe TRBD2 (5 bases). The germline V gene encodes CDR1 SGHDT and CDR2 YYEEEE. This CDR3 is built from 17 residues. The V end was cut by 4 bases, the J end by 1 base, with 19 bases between.

The J gene is TRBJ2-7, the V gene TRBV7-3, with 7 bases fitting TRBD1. The trim removed 1 base at V and 0 bases at J, leaving 6 bases unmatched. The CDR3 length is 16 residues. Germline values: CDR1 SGHTA, CDR2 FQGTGA. CDR3 sequence: CASSLKGQTHSYEQYF. CDR3 DNA sequence: TGTGCCAGCAGCTTAAAGGGACAGACCCACTCCTACGAGCAGTACTTC.

J is TRBJ2-7 and V is TRBV11-2; no clear D. The CDR3 runs 14 residues. Germline CDR1 and CDR2: SGHAT and FQNNGV. Trimming removed 5 bases at V and 0 bases at J, with 11 bases between. CDR3 amino acids: CASSPEALSYEQYF. The CDR3 DNA follows: TGTGCCAGCAGCCCCGAGGCACTCTCCTACGAGCAGTACTTC.

The gene calls are TRBV30 and TRBJ1-4; 7 bases are shared with TRBD1. This CDR3 has 14 amino acids. V shed 5 bases, J shed 3 bases, and the junction held 6 bases outside the gene matches. CDR1 and CDR2 (germline): GTSNPN, SVGIG (reference sequence). CDR3 DNA sequence: TGTGCCTGGGGTCAGGGGGGTCCTAATGAAAAACTGTTTTTT. This gives the protein CAWGQGGPNEKLFF.

The chain employs TRBV15 and TRBJ2-2; 7 bases fit TRBD1. Germline V CDR1 and CDR2: LNHNV, YYDKDF (reference sequence). This CDR3 contains 15 residues. With V trimmed by 0 bases and J by 3 bases, 1 base remained unmatched. Here the CDR3 reads CATSREDRDTGELFF. The CDR3 nucleotides read TGTGCCACCAGCAGAGAAGACAGGGACACCGGGGAGCTGTTTTTT.

This clone came up a few times. The rearrangement joins TRBV7-9 to TRBJ2-6, with 9 bases fitting TRBD1. The CDR3 loop spans 18 amino acids. V trimming: 5 bases; J trimming: 1 base; junction bases outside the gene matches: 9. The germline gives CDR1 SEHNR, CDR2 FQNEAQ (reference sequence). CDR3 loop: CASSKGQGSHSGANVLTF. The CDR3 region has the DNA TGTGCCAGCAGCAAGGGACAGGGAAGTCATTCTGGGGCCAACGTCCTGACTTTC.

The chain links TRBV25-1 to TRBJ1-2; D unresolved. Germline values: CDR1 MGHDK, CDR2 SYGVNS. Between the trimmed V and J ends, which lost 4 bases and 6 bases, there was a span of 9 bases. This CDR3 is built from 12 residues. CDR3 bases: TGTGCCAGCAGTGGGCGGGAGAATGGCTACACCTTC. Translation: CASSGRENGYTF.

In regard to this clone: This same CDR3 is encoded by further DNA sequences in the sample. V gene TRBV9 combines with J gene TRBJ2-2; no reliable D call. Germline CDR1 SGDLS, CDR2 YYNGEE. V was clipped by 2 bases and J by 0 bases, with 5 bases between them. The CDR3 runs 14 residues. CDR3: CASSVAANTGELFF. The CDR3 DNA reads TGTGCCAGCAGCGTCGCAGCGAACACCGGGGAGCTGTTTTTT.

This clone was counted between two and nine times. V and J are TRBV29-1 and TRBJ2-3, with 13 nucleotides matching TRBD2. This CDR3 is 15 amino acids long. CDR1 and CDR2 from the germline V gene are SQVTM and ANQGSEA. The trim removed 2 bases at V and 5 bases at J, leaving 4 bases unmatched. CDR3 sequence (DNA): TGCAGCGTTGAAATACTAGCGGGAGGGAGAGATACGCAGTATTTT. This codes for CSVEILAGGRDTQYF.

This clone was counted between two and nine times. The V call is TRBV7-2, the J call TRBJ2-5, with D hard to call. The length of the CDR3 is 12 residues. Trimming stripped 5 bases from V and 4 bases from J, with 8 bases between. Germline V gene sequence: CDR1 SGHTA, CDR2 FQGNSA. CDR3 coding DNA: TGTGCCAGCAGCAAACGAGGAGAGACCCAGTACTTC. Translated: CASSKRGETQYF. The entire variable domain, with the rest obtained from reference TRBV7-2 and TRBJ2-5, is as follows: GAGVSQSPSNKVTEKGKDVELRCDPISGHTALYWYRQSLGQGLEFLIYFQGNSAPDKSGLPSDRFSAERTGGSVSTLTIQRTQQEDSAVYLCASSKRGETQYFGPGTRLLVL.

The chain is built from TRBV7-2 and TRBJ2-5; 7 nucleotides match TRBD1. V lost 5 bases, J lost 5 bases, and 8 bases stayed unmatched. The germline gives CDR1 SGHTA, CDR2 FQGNSA. The CDR3 is 14 residues long. CDR3 region: CASSRTGAGETQYF. The DNA of the CDR3 is TGTGCCAGCAGCCGAACAGGGGCAGGGGAGACCCAGTACTTC.

The chain's CDR3 is CAISPRGVQGAEGANVLTF. The CDR3, as DNA: TGTGCCATCAGTCCAAGGGGGGTACAGGGGGCGGAAGGGGCCAACGTCCTGACTTTC. The chain carries TRBV10-3 and TRBJ2-6; 9 bases map to TRBD1. CDR3 size: 19 residues. V was clipped by 5 bases and J by 4 bases; unmatched bases: 15. Germline-derived CDR1 and CDR2 are ENHRY and SYGVKD.

This chain uses TRBV4-3 with TRBJ1-1; 8 nucleotides align to TRBD1. Trimming cost V 4 bases and J 4 bases; bases outside gene matches: 8. This CDR3 is 15 amino acids long. Germline V gene lookup returns CDR1 LGHNA and CDR2 YSLEER. Here the CDR3 DNA reads TGCGCCAGCAGCCGATCCGGACAGGGAATCACTGAAGCTTTCTTT. Its protein is CASSRSGQGITEAFF.